A single sample is the source of the 29 T cell receptor beta chains below, sequenced in a study of tumor and adjacent non-tumor tissue in lung cancer. The library came from three nested PCR rounds adapted from ARM-PCR protocols. TCRdb fed the multiplex PCR reads into MiXCR, producing one record per CDR3 protein. The table lists around 86,000 distinct CDR3 sequences, roughly 72% of them singletons. This sample's RNA came from whole unsorted tissue. The sample consisted of lung tumor tissue. Every receptor here comes from a woman between 40 and 50 years old with non-small cell lung cancer.

At least ten counts were recorded for this clonotype. CDR3 residues: CASSPLGRGQSTDTQYF. The CDR3 DNA sequence: TGCGCCAGCAGCCCCCTAGGCAGGGGGCAGAGCACAGATACGCAGTATTTT. The chain joins TRBV4-1 to TRBJ2-3, with TRBD1 identical over 8 bases. Germline V lookup: CDR1 MGHRA, CDR2 YSYEKL. This CDR3 spans 17 amino acids. The junction had 9 bases not matched to a gene; V was cut back by 4 bases and J by 0 bases.

On this clonotype: Sequence at one end of the junction differs from germline and may be a read error. This chain connects TRBV5-4 to TRBJ2-5, with TRBD2 matching over 7 bases. CDR3 length: 15 amino acids. The V gene's germline CDR1 is SGHNT and CDR2 YYREEE (reference sequence). CDR3 amino acids: CANSLWGGVSETQYF. CDR3 sequence (DNA): TGTGCCAACAGCTTATGGGGGGGGGTATCGGAGACCCAGTACTTC.

Concerning this clonotype itself: Because the CDR3 is missing its conserved closing phenylalanine or tryptophan, this is likely a read error. The rearrangement joins TRBV20-1 to TRBJ2-1; 10 positions agree with TRBD2. The ends lost 6 bases at V and 7 bases at J; junction bases unmatched: 9. In germline, CDR1 is DFQATT, CDR2 SNEGSKA (reference sequence). The CDR3 has 14 residues. The CDR3 nucleotides read TGCAGTGCCACTACTAGCGGGGTCAGAAATGAGCAGTTCTAC. It yields the protein CSATTSGVRNEQFY.

This chain joins TRBV6-1 and TRBJ2-1, with D perhaps TRBD1 (6 bases). Germline V gene data show CDR1 as MNHNS and CDR2 as SASEGT. There are 14 residues in the CDR3. Trimming left V 10 bases short and J 0 bases short, with 13 bases between. For the CDR3, the DNA is TGTGCCAACAGGGCCCAGAGCTCCTACAATGAGCAGTTCTTC. Its translation: CANRAQSSYNEQFF.

On this clonotype: At one end the junction does not follow the germline gene, possibly because of a read error. This chain connects TRBV5-1 to TRBJ2-7; D gene ambiguous. CDR3 length: 14 residues. CDR1 SGHRS and CDR2 YFSETQ come from the germline V gene. CDR3 sequence reads: CASSLGDISYEEYF. CDR3 nucleotides: TGCGCCAGCAGCTTGGGAGACATCTCCTACGAGGAGTACTTC.

For this clonotype: A read error may account for a junction end that differs from germline. The J gene is TRBJ2-1, the V gene TRBV11-2; a weak D match, TRBD2 (6 bases). This CDR3 contains 16 residues. Germline lookup yields CDR1 SGHAT and CDR2 FQNNGV. The chain's CDR3 is CTSSETLAVLYNEQFF. As DNA, the CDR3 is TGTACCAGCAGCGAGACACTAGCTGTACTGTACAATGAGCAGTTCTTC.

Note on this clonotype: A read error may be the cause here, since a much bigger clone is one base away. The chain joins TRBV6-6 to TRBJ1-6, with D maybe TRBD1 (5 bases). Looked up from germline, CDR1 is MNHNY and CDR2 is SVGAGI (reference sequence). This CDR3 spans 14 amino acids. In DNA, the CDR3 is TGTGTCAGCGTCGAGGGACGAAGGAATTCACCCCTCCACTTT. This gives the protein CVSVEGRRNSPLHF.

This clonotype was seen a handful of times. Being one base from a much bigger clone, this may be a read error. V and J are TRBV6-5 and TRBJ1-2; no definite D call. From germline, CDR1 is MNHEY and CDR2 SVGAGI. This CDR3 is 13 amino acids long. In DNA form, the CDR3 reads TGTGTCAGCAGCCCCGGGCCAAACTATGGCTACACCTTC. Encoded protein: CVSSPGPNYGYTF.

In its sample, this clonotype was seen many times. The chain is built from TRBV25-1 and TRBJ2-7; tentatively, D is TRBD2 (7 bases). CDR1 and CDR2 (germline): MGHDK, SYGVNS. The V end lost 7 bases, the J end lost 5 bases, and 15 bases lay between the germline ends. CDR3 length equals 13 residues. The DNA for the CDR3 is TGTGCCAGCAAGGTAGGGGGGGCCCACGAGCAGTACTTC. This codes for CASKVGGAHEQYF.

This clonotype was observed many times. The gene calls are TRBV4-1 and TRBJ1-1; 9 bases are a match to TRBD1. This CDR3 has 18 amino acids. Germline CDR1 MGHRA, CDR2 YSYEKL. The ends lost 1 base at V and 7 bases at J; junction bases unmatched: 16. CDR3 nucleotide sequence: TGCGCCAGCAGCCAAGGGTTCTACTCAAACAGGGGGCTCAGTGAAGCTTTCTTT. Protein sequence: CASSQGFYSNRGLSEAFF.

Remarks on this clonotype: One end of the junction does not line up with germline, which may come from a read error. This chain links TRBV20-1 with TRBJ2-1; 13 bases line up with TRBD2. CDR3 length: 14 residues. Germline V lookup: CDR1 DFQATT, CDR2 SNEGSKA (reference sequence). CDR3 sequence: CSASPGLAGSGALF. Here the CDR3 DNA reads TGCAGTGCTAGTCCGGGACTAGCGGGGTCGGGGGCGCTCTTC.

For this clonotype: At one end, the junction sequence differs from germline, possibly due to a read error. V gene TRBV11-2 combines with J gene TRBJ2-1, with D possibly being TRBD1 (5 bases). The CDR3 runs to 15 residues. Germline V gene sequence: CDR1 SGHAT, CDR2 FQNNGV. The CDR3 spells CASSSQWGSYNEHFF. For the CDR3, the DNA is TGTGCCAGCAGTTCACAGTGGGGCTCCTACAATGAGCACTTCTTC. The variable domain in full, completed from reference TRBV11-2 and TRBJ2-1, reads EAGVAQSPRYKIIEKRQSVAFWCNPISGHATLYWYQQILGQGPKLLIQFQNNGVVDDSQLPKDRFSAERLKGVDSTLKIQPAKLEDSAVYLCASSSQWGSYNEHFFGPGTRLTVL.

This clonotype was counted between two and nine times. This may stem from a read error, because a much larger clone lies one nucleotide away. V usage is TRBV28 and J usage is TRBJ1-4; D is unclear. This CDR3 is 15 amino acids long. The germline V gene has CDR1 MDHEN and CDR2 SYDVKM. Here the CDR3 DNA reads TGTGCCAACAGTCGACAAGGGTTACCCCTCCAAAAACTGTTTTTT. Its translation: CANSRQGLPLQKLFF.

The chain has TRBV4-1 and TRBJ2-3; 10 nucleotides agree with TRBD2. V dropped 10 bases and J dropped 6; count of bases not matched to a gene: 19. Germline lookup yields CDR1 MGHRA and CDR2 YSYEKL. The CDR3 consists of 17 residues. The CDR3 nucleotides are TGCGCCACTAGCCAAGACAGGGCTAGCGGGAGCTCGGATACGCAGTATTTT. Protein sequence: CATSQDRASGSSDTQYF.

Comments on this clonotype: Compared with germline, one end of the junction differs, possibly owing to a read error. This chain links TRBV2 with TRBJ2-7; weak D call: TRBD2 (5 bases). This CDR3 comprises 12 residues. CDR1 and CDR2 from the germline V gene are SNHLY and FYNNEI. The CDR3 coding sequence is TGTGCCAGTAGTGAACGGGACTACGAGCAGTACTTC. Protein: CASSERDYEQYF.

With regard to this clonotype: The junction departs from germline at one end; a sequencing error may be responsible. The chain employs TRBV6-1 and TRBJ1-5, with D hard to call. CDR3 length equals 17 residues. Germline values: CDR1 MNHNS, CDR2 SASEGT. CDR3 sequence: CASSEFGSVYSNQPQHF. CDR3 DNA sequence: TGTGCCAGCAGTGAATTCGGGTCGGTTTATAGCAATCAACCCCAGCATTTT.

V usage is TRBV29-1 and J usage is TRBJ2-7; D is possibly TRBD1 (6 bases). Germline V gene lookup returns CDR1 SQVTM and CDR2 ANQGSEA. V lost 0 bases and J lost 4, with 19 bases in between. The CDR3 loop spans 16 amino acids. The chain's CDR3 is CSVEDQGQGIEYEQYF. CDR3 DNA sequence: TGCAGCGTTGAAGATCAGGGACAAGGGATAGAGTACGAGCAGTACTTC.

A few counts support this clonotype. This chain uses TRBV10-2 with TRBJ2-5, with D possibly called TRBD1 or TRBD2 (6 bases each). The V end was cut by 6 bases, the J end by 4 bases, with 18 bases between. Germline CDR1 WSHSY, CDR2 SAAADI. The CDR3 sequence is 15 residues long. The DNA for the CDR3 is TGCGCCAGCAGAGGACTGGCGGGGACACGAGAGACCCAGTACTTC. Its protein product is CASRGLAGTRETQYF.

The chain recombines TRBV28 with TRBJ2-5, with a weak D call TRBD2 (6 bases). Trimming took off 3 bases at V and 5 bases at J, with 31 bases between the two ends. The germline gives CDR1 MDHEN, CDR2 SYDVKM. This CDR3 is built from 20 residues. CDR3 coding DNA: TGTGCCAGCAGTTTCCCCGCCTATCCCTTGACACTACGAGGAGGGGAGACCCAGTACTTC. Translation: CASSFPAYPLTLRGGETQYF.

Remarks on this clonotype: A read error may be the cause here, since a much bigger clone is one base away. This chain joins TRBV28 and TRBJ1-2; 7 nucleotides match TRBD1. The CDR3 has 15 amino acids. Germline V lookup: CDR1 MDHEN, CDR2 SYDVKM. The ends lost 5 bases at V and 3 bases at J; junction bases unmatched: 9. The CDR3 coding sequence is TGTGCCAGCAGTCCAAGGGGGCGAGCTTACTATGGCTACACCTTC. Translation: CASSPRGRAYYGYTF.

As regards this clonotype: One end of the junction varies from germline; a read error may be responsible. This sequence joins TRBV30 and TRBJ2-1; D may be TRBD2 (5 bases). The CDR3 loop spans 15 amino acids. Germline CDR1 reads GTSNPN; CDR2 reads SVGIG (reference sequence). CDR3 region: CTWSPTNGIYNEQFF. The CDR3 DNA follows: TGTACCTGGAGTCCGACTAACGGGATCTACAATGAGCAGTTCTTC. The variable domain in full, with the rest retrieved from reference TRBV30 and TRBJ2-1, is SQTIHQWPATLVQPVGSPLSLECTVEGTSNPNLYWYRQAAGRGLQLLFYSVGIGQISSEVPQNLSASRPQDRQFILSSKKLLLSDSGFYLCTWSPTNGIYNEQFFGPGTRLTVL.

As to this clonotype: At one of its ends the junction is not consistent with the germline gene, which may arise from a read error. V usage is TRBV6-5 and J usage is TRBJ2-3; no clear D gene. Germline-derived CDR1 and CDR2 are MNHEY and SVGAGI. This CDR3 region has 12 residues. CDR3 sequence reads: CASSYSVDTQYF. DNA of the CDR3: TGTGCCAGCAGTTACTCTGTAGATACTCAGTATTTT.

This clonotype was seen a handful of times. Being one base from a much bigger clone, this may be a read error. The rearrangement links TRBV14 to TRBJ1-5; 9 bases map to TRBD1. CDR1 and CDR2 from the germline V gene are SGHDN and FVKESK. The CDR3 runs 15 residues. CDR3 amino acids: CASSETGGRGQPQLF. The CDR3 DNA follows: TGTGCCAGCAGCGAAACAGGGGGCCGGGGTCAGCCCCAGCTTTTT. The full variable domain, its missing parts supplied by reference TRBV14 and TRBJ1-5, is EAGVTQFPSHSVIEKGQTVTLRCDPISGHDNLYWYRRVMGKEIKFLLHFVKESKQDESGMPNNRFLAERTGGTYSTLKVQPAELEDSGVYFCASSETGGRGQPQLFGDGTRLSIL.

In the case of this clonotype: A junction boundary mismatches the germline segment, possibly from a read error. The rearrangement joins TRBV6-5 to TRBJ1-2, with D possibly matching TRBD1 (6 bases). This CDR3 comprises 15 residues. Germline-derived CDR1 and CDR2 are MNHEY and SVGAGI. The CDR3 reads CASSRTASTNYVYTF. In nucleotides, the CDR3 is TGTGCCAGCAGTCGGACAGCCTCAACTAACTATGTCTACACCTTC.

Worth noting for this clonotype: One end of the junction fails to match germline, which may point to a read error. The V gene is TRBV11-2, the J gene TRBJ2-3, with D tentatively TRBD2 (6 bases). Germline CDR1 SGHAT, CDR2 FQNNGV. This CDR3 is built from 16 residues. The CDR3, as DNA: TGTGCCGGCAGCTTAGCGTCTAGCGCTAGCACAGATATGCAGTATTTC. It translates to CAGSLASSASTDMQYF.

A note on this clonotype: Sequence at one end of the junction differs from germline and may be a read error. The V and J genes are TRBV4-1 and TRBJ2-5; D could derive from TRBD1 or TRBD2 (5 bases each). Per germline, CDR1 MGHRA and CDR2 YSYEKL. CDR3 length: 15 residues. The CDR3 is CASSLELGTGETQYF. The CDR3 nucleotides are TGCGCCAGCAGCCTGGAGCTGGGGACCGGAGAGACTCAGTACTTC.

In regard to this clonotype: This clone may be a read error of a much larger clone one base away. This rearrangement joins TRBV28 to TRBJ2-5, with D perhaps TRBD1 or TRBD2 (7 bases each). Germline CDR1 MDHEN, CDR2 SYDVKM. V lost 2 bases and J 3 bases, leaving 13 bases between the germline ends. The CDR3 extends over 15 amino acids. CDR3 nucleotide sequence: TGTGCCAGCAGTTTAAGCGCAGGGGGGGAAGAGACCCAGTACTTC. Its translation: CASSLSAGGEETQYF. Filled out from reference TRBV28 and TRBJ2-5, the complete variable domain reads DVKVTQSSRYLVKRTGEKVFLECVQDMDHENMFWYRQDPGLGLRLIYFSYDVKMKEKGDIPEGYSVSREKKERFSLILESASTNQTSMYLCASSLSAGGEETQYFGPGTRLLVL.

A word on this clonotype: A junction boundary mismatches the germline segment, possibly from a read error. The chain combines TRBV7-9 with TRBJ2-4, with TRBD2 identical over 7 bases. The CDR3 has 15 residues. Germline assignment: CDR1 SEHNR and CDR2 FQNEAQ (reference sequence). The DNA of the CDR3 is TGTGCCAGAAGCCCTACGGGGGGAACCAAATACATTCAGTACTTC. Its translation is CARSPTGGTKYIQYF.

The V and J genes are TRBV29-1 and TRBJ2-2; D may be TRBD2 (7 bases). In germline, CDR1 is SQVTM, CDR2 ANQGSEA. The CDR3 runs 14 residues. V was cut by 6 bases and J by 7 bases, with 18 bases left in between. The CDR3 region is CSVDKVGGRGELFF. CDR3 nucleotide sequence: TGCAGCGTCGACAAGGTCGGGGGGCGCGGGGAGCTGTTTTTT.